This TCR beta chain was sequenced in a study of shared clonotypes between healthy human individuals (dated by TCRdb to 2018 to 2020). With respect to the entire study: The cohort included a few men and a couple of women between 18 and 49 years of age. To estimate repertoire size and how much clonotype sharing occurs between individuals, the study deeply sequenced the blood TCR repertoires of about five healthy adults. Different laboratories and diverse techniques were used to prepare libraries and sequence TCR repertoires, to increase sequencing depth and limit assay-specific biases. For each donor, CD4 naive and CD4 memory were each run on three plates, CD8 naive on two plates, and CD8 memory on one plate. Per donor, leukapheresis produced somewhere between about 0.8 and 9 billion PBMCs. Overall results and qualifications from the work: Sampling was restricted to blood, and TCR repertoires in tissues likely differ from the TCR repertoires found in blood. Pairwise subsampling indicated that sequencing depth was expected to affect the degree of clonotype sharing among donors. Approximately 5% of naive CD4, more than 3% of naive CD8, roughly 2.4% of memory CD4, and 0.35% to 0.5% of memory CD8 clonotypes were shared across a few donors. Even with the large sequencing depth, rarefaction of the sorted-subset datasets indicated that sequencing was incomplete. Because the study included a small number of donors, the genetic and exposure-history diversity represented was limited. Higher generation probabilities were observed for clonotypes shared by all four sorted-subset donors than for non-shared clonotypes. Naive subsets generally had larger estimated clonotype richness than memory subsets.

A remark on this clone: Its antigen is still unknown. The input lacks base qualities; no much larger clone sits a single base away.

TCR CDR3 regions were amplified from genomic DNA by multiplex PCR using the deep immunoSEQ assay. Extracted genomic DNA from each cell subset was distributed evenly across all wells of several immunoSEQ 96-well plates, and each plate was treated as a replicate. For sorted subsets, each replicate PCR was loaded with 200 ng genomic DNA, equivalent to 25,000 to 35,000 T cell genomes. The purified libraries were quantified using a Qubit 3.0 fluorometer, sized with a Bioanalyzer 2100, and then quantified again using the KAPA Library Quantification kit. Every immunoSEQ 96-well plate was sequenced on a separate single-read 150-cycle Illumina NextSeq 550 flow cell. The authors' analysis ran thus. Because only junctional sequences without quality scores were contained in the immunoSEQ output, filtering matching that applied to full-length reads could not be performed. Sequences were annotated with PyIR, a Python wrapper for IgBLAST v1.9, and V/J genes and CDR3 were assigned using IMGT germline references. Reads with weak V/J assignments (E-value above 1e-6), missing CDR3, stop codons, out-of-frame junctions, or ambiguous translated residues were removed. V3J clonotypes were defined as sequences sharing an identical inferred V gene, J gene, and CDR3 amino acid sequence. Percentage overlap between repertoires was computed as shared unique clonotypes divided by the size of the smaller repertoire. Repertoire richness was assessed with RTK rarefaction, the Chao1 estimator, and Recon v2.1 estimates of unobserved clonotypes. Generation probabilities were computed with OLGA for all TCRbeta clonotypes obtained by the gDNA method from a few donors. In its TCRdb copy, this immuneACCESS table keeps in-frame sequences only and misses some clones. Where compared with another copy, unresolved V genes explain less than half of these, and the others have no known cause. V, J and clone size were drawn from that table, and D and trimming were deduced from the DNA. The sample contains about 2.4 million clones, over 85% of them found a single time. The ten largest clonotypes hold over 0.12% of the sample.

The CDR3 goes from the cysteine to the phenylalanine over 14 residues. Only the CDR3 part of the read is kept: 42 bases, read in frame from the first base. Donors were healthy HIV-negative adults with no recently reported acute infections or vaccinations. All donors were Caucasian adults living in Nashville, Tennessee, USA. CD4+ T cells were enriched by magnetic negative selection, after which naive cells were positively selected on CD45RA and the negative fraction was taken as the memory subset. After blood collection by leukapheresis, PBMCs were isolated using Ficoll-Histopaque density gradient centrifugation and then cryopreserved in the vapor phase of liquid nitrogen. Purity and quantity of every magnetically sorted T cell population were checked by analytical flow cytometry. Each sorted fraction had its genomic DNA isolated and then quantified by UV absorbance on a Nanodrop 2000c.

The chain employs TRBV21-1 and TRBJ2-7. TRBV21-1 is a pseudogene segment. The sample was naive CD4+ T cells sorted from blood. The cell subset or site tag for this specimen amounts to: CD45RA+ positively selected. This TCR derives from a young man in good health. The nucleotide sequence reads TGTGCCAGCAGCAAATTCGGTGTAGGGCGCGAGCAGTACTTC. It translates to CASSKFGVGREQYF.